The entry below gives a single T cell receptor beta chain sequence along with its context. Its antigen remains unknown. The method was immunoSEQ multiplex PCR; TCRdb's version includes in-frame clones alone and lacks a portion of them. This table has 93,000 or so clones, 93% appearing once. The data originate from a study of graft-versus-host responses after intestinal transplantation. The CDR3 sequence is 14 residues long. Germline assignment: CDR1 SGHRS and CDR2 YFSETQ. Trimming took 7 bases from V and 8 from J, leaving 19 bases between them. Study-wide results and limits: Detection of GvH clones occurred in recipient marrow, and some had their first appearance in ileum or blood.

Sequences were derived from unstimulated CD8+ T cells sorted from spleen or lymph node cells, sampled before intestinal transplant. The chain couples TRBV5-1 to TRBJ2-1, with D possibly matching TRBD1 (6 bases). The origin of this receptor is a human donor who received an intestinal transplant. The CDR3 nucleotides are TGCGCCAGCTTGGCTGCAGGGGTTCCGGATGAGCAGTTCTTC. Its translation is CASLAAGVPDEQFF.